Presented here are 14 T cell receptor beta chains from one specimen sequenced in a study of shared clonotypes between healthy human individuals. Sequencing was performed with immunoSEQ multiplex PCR; in TCRdb, only in-frame clones are kept and a portion is missing. The top ten clones hold roughly 0.34% of a sample with over 2 million clones, just under 95% of them seen once. Material for sequencing was naive CD4+ T cells from PBMCs. Subset here: CD45RA+ positively selected. The receptor source for this set is a man younger than 35 in good health. Some clones in this sample may be carry-over from other donors' samples.

The chain has TRBV19 and TRBJ1-4; D is ambiguous. Trimming left V 10 bases short and J 5 bases short, with 17 bases between. This CDR3 region has 14 residues. Germline loops: CDR1 LNHDA, CDR2 SQIVND (reference sequence). CDR3 bases: TGTGCCACGGCTACCCCGGGCTTGAATGAAAAACTGTTTTTT. As protein: CATATPGLNEKLFF.

J is TRBJ2-1 and V is TRBV9; D perhaps matches TRBD2 (6 bases). The V end lost 0 bases, the J end lost 3 bases, and 13 bases lay between the germline ends. Looked up from germline, CDR1 is SGDLS and CDR2 is YYNGEE. CDR3 size: 16 residues. CDR3 nucleotide sequence: TGTGCCAGCAGCGTAGAGCCGGGAGAGCGCTACAATGAGCAGTTCTTC. Translation: CASSVEPGERYNEQFF.

Here the CDR3 reads CASSEPSGSYEQYF. In DNA, the CDR3 is TGTGCCAGCAGTGAGCCTAGCGGCTCCTACGAGCAGTACTTC. The rearrangement links TRBV6-6 to TRBJ2-7; TRBD2 aligns across 7 bases. J was trimmed by 0 bases and V by 5 bases; bases with no gene match: 4. The CDR3 is made up of 14 amino acids. Germline lookup yields CDR1 MNHNY and CDR2 SVGAGI (reference sequence).

The V and J genes are TRBV5-1 and TRBJ1-1, with a weak D call TRBD1 (6 bases). V gave up 2 bases and J gave up 1 base, with 9 bases separating them. This CDR3 is 14 amino acids long. CDR1 and CDR2 from the germline V gene are SGHRS and YFSETQ. The CDR3 loop reads CASSFDRTNTEAFF. In DNA form, the CDR3 reads TGCGCCAGCAGCTTTGACAGGACGAACACTGAAGCTTTCTTT. The full variable domain, in which reference TRBV5-1 and TRBJ1-1 provide the parts outside the CDR3, is KAGVTQTPRYLIKTRGQQVTLSCSPISGHRSVSWYQQTPGQGLQFLFEYFSETQRNKGNFPGRFSGRQFSNSRSEMNVSTLELGDSALYLCASSFDRTNTEAFFGQGTRLTVV.

CDR3 coding DNA: TGTGCCAGCACTCTGGGGGGGGCGACTAGCGGGATAAGCACAGATACGCAGTATTTT. It codes for CASTLGGATSGISTDTQYF. The gene calls are TRBV5-4 and TRBJ2-3, with 11 bases that match TRBD2. The CDR3 covers 19 residues. V lost 6 bases and J lost 0; bases outside the gene matches: 15. CDR1 is SGHNT and CDR2 is YYREEE in the germline V gene (reference sequence).

The CDR3 loop is CASSYGTSTEAFF. The DNA of the CDR3 is TGTGCCAGCAGCTACGGGACAAGTACTGAAGCTTTCTTT. The chain is built from TRBV7-2 and TRBJ1-1; a possible D gene is TRBD1 (6 bases). The CDR3 has 13 amino acids. Germline V gene sequence: CDR1 SGHTA, CDR2 FQGNSA. V lost 4 bases, J lost 5 bases, and 11 bases lay in between.

The chain uses TRBV6-5 and TRBJ2-4; the D is unclear. Trimming removed 2 bases from V and 6 bases from J, with 11 bases in between. Germline loops: CDR1 MNHEY, CDR2 SVGAGI. This CDR3 comprises 14 residues. The CDR3 bases are TGTGCCAGCAGTTACGGAACCCCGGGAAACATTCAGTACTTC. Protein sequence: CASSYGTPGNIQYF.

This clone was seen a single time. This chain connects TRBV5-1 to TRBJ2-3, with D perhaps matching TRBD1 or TRBD2 (5 bases each). Per germline, CDR1 SGHRS and CDR2 YFSETQ. The CDR3 consists of 16 residues. V dropped 2 bases and J dropped 0 bases, with 13 bases sitting between them. In DNA form, the CDR3 reads TGCGCCAGCAGCTTCGGGACGTCCGCTAGCACAGATACGCAGTATTTT. Translating it yields CASSFGTSASTDTQYF.

V gene TRBV5-5 combines with J gene TRBJ1-1; D gene uncertain. The germline gives CDR1 SGHKS, CDR2 YYEKEE (reference sequence). The CDR3 has 15 residues. V gave up 0 bases and J gave up 0 bases, with 9 bases separating them. The CDR3 nucleotides are TGTGCCAGCAGCTTGGGGCAGCGTATGAACACTGAAGCTTTCTTT. Translating it yields CASSLGQRMNTEAFF. Full variable domain (remainder filled in from reference TRBV5-5 and TRBJ1-1): DAGVTQSPTHLIKTRGQQVTLRCSPISGHKSVSWYQQVLGQGPQFIFQYYEKEERGRGNFPDRFSARQFPNYSSELNVNALLLGDSALYLCASSLGQRMNTEAFFGQGTRLTVV.

The rearrangement joins TRBV19 to TRBJ1-1; a possible D gene is TRBD1 (5 bases). Deletions cut 3 bases from V and 2 bases from J, with 10 bases between. The CDR3 contains 14 residues. Germline CDR1 is LNHDA and CDR2 is SQIVND (reference sequence). The CDR3 here is CASSMGTSNTEAFF. The CDR3 region has the DNA TGTGCCAGTAGTATGGGGACTTCCAACACTGAAGCTTTCTTT.

The rearrangement links TRBV5-1 to TRBJ2-1; 11 nucleotides line up with TRBD2. The V gene end was trimmed by 7 bases and the J gene end by 8 bases; junction bases not matched to a gene: 8. CDR3 length equals 14 residues. Germline CDR1 reads SGHRS; CDR2 reads YFSETQ. Here the CDR3 reads CASRTSGSVDEQFF. As DNA, the CDR3 is TGCGCCAGCCGCACTAGCGGGAGTGTCGATGAGCAGTTCTTC.

The chain carries TRBV9 and TRBJ2-1; possible D gene TRBD2, 5 bases. The CDR3 is 15 amino acids. V was trimmed by 1 base and J by 0 bases, leaving 8 bases between them. Germline lookup yields CDR1 SGDLS and CDR2 YYNGEE. CDR3 amino acids: CASSVFSGSYNEQFF. The CDR3, as DNA: TGTGCCAGCAGCGTATTCAGCGGCTCCTACAATGAGCAGTTCTTC.

The chain joins TRBV27 to TRBJ2-2; TRBD1 matches at 8 bases. The CDR3 has 14 amino acids. The V gene's germline CDR1 is MNHEY and CDR2 SMNVEV (reference sequence). The ends lost 8 bases at V and 4 bases at J; junction bases unmatched: 6. The chain's CDR3 is CASGNRGSTGELFF. CDR3 nucleotides: TGTGCCAGCGGAAACAGGGGGAGCACCGGGGAGCTGTTTTTT.

The chain combines TRBV30 with TRBJ2-5; 8 nucleotides line up with TRBD1. The CDR3 contains 11 residues. V shed 4 bases, J shed 6 bases, and the junction held 1 base outside the gene matches. CDR1 and CDR2 (germline): GTSNPN, SVGIG (reference sequence). The CDR3 spells CAWNRGKTQYF. DNA of the CDR3: TGTGCCTGGAACAGGGGGAAGACCCAGTACTTC. Combining the CDR3 with reference TRBV30 and TRBJ2-5 gives the whole variable domain SQTIHQWPATLVQPVGSPLSLECTVEGTSNPNLYWYRQAAGRGLQLLFYSVGIGQISSEVPQNLSASRPQDRQFILSSKKLLLSDSGFYLCAWNRGKTQYFGPGTRLLVL.